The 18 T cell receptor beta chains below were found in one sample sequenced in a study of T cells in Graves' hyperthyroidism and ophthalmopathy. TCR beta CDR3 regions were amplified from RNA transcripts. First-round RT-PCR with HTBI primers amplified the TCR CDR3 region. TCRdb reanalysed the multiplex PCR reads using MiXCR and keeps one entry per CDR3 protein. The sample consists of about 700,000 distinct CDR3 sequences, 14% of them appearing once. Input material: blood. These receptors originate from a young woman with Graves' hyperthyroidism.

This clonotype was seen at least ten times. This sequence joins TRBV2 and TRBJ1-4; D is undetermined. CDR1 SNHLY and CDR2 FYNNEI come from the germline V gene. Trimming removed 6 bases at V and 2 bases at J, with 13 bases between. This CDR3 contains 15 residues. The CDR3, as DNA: TGTGCCAGCAGGACGATTGGACGGACTAATGAAAAACTGTTTTTT. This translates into CASRTIGRTNEKLFF.

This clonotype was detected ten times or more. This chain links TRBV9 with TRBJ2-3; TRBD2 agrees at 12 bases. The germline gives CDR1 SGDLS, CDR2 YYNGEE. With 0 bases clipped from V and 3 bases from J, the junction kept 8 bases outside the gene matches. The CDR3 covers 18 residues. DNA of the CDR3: TGTGCCAGCAGCGTAGCTCCTAGCGGGAGGGCCGGAACAGATACGCAGTATTTT. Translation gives CASSVAPSGRAGTDTQYF.

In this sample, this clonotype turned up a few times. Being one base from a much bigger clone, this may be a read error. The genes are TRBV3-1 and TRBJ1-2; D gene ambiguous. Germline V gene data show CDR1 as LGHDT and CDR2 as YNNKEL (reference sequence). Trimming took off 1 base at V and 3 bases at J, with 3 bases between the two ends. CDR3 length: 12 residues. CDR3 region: CASSQVYYGYTF. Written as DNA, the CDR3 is TGTGCCAGCAGCCAAGTTTACTATGGCTACACCTTC.

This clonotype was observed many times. CDR3 protein: CASSLLAGEANEQFF. The CDR3 DNA follows: TGTGCCAGCAGCTTGCTAGCGGGAGAAGCGAATGAGCAGTTCTTC. V and J are TRBV11-2 and TRBJ2-1, with 10 nucleotides matching TRBD2. The CDR3 totals 15 residues. The germline gives CDR1 SGHAT, CDR2 FQNNGV. The ends lost 3 bases at V and 7 bases at J; junction bases unmatched: 6.

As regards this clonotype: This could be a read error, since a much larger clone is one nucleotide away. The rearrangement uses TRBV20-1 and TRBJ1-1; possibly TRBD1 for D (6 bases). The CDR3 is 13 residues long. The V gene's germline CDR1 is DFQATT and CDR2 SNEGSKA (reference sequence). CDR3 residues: CSAGDTGHTEAFF. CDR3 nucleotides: TGCAGTGCTGGAGATACAGGGCACACTGAAGCTTTCTTT.

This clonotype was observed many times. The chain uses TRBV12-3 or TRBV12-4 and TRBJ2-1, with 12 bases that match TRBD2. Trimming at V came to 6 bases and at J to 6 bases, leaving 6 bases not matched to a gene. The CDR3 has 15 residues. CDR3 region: CASSSTSGSRNEQFF. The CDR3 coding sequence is TGTGCCAGCAGCTCGACTAGCGGGAGTCGCAATGAGCAGTTCTTC.

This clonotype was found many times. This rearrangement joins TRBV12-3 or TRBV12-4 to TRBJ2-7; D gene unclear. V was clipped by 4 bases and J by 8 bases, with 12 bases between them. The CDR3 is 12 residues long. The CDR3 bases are TGTGCCAGCAGTTCCGCGAGAAGGAAGCAGTACTTC. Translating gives CASSSARRKQYF.

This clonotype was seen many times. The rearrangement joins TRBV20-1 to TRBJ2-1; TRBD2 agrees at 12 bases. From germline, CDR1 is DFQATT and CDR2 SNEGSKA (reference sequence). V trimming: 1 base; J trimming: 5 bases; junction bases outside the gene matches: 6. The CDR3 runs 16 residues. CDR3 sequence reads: CSARGLAGGDHNEQFF. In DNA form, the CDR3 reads TGCAGTGCTAGAGGTCTAGCGGGAGGGGACCACAATGAGCAGTTCTTC.

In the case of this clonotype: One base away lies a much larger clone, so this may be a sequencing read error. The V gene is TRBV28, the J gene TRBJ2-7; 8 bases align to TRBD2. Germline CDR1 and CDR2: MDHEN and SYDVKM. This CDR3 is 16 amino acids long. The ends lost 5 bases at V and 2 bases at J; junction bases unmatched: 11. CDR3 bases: TGTGCCAGCAGTCCAATTCCCAGCGGGAGTCCCTACGAGCAGTACTTC. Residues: CASSPIPSGSPYEQYF.

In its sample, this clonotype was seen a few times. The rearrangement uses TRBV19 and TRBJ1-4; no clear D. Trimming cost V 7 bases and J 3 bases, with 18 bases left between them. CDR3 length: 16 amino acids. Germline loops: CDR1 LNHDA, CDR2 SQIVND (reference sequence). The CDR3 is CASTHGLVRANEKLFF. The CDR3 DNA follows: TGTGCCAGTACCCACGGGTTGGTGCGGGCTAATGAAAAACTGTTTTTT. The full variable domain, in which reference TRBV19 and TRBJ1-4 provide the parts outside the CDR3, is DGGITQSPKYLFRKEGQNVTLSCEQNLNHDAMYWYRQDPGQGLRLIYYSQIVNDFQKGDIAEGYSVSREKKESFPLTVTSAQKNPTAFYLCASTHGLVRANEKLFFGSGTQLSVL.

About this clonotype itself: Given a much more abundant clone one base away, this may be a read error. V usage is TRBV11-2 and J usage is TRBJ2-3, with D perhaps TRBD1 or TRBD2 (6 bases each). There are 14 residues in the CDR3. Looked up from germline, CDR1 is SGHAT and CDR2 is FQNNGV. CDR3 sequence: CASSLTGATDAQYF. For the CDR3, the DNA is TGTGCCAGCAGCTTGACGGGGGCCACAGATGCGCAGTATTTT.

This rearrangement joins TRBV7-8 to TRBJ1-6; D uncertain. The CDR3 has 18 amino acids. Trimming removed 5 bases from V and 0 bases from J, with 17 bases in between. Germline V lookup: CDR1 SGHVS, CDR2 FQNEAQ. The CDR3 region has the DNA TGTGCCAGCAGCACCGACAACTTCGCGAGCTCCTATAATTCACCCCTCCACTTT. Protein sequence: CASSTDNFASSYNSPLHF.

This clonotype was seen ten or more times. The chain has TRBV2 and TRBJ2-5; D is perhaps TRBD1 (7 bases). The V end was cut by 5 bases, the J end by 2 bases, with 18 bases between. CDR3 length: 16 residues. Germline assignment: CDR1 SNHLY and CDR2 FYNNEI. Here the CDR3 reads CASSSLAGQTQETQYF. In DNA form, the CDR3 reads TGTGCCAGCAGTTCGTTGGCGGGACAGACTCAAGAGACCCAGTACTTC.

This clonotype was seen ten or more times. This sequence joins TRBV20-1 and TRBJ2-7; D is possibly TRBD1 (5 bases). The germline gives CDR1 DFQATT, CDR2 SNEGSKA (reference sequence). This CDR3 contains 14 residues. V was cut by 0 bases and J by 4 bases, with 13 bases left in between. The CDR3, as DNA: TGCAGTGCTAGAGATCTTCACAGGACGTACGAGCAGTACTTC. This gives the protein CSARDLHRTYEQYF.

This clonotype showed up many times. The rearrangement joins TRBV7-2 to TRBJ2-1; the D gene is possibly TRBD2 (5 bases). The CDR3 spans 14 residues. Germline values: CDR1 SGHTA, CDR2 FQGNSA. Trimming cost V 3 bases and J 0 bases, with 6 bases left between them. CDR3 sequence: CASSFEGSYNEQFF. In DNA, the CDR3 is TGTGCCAGCAGCTTCGAGGGCTCCTACAATGAGCAGTTCTTC.

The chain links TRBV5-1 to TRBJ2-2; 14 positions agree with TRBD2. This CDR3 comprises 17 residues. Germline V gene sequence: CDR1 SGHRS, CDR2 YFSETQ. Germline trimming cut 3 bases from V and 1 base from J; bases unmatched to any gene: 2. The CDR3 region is CASSWGTSGRNTGELFF. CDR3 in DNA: TGCGCCAGCAGCTGGGGGACTAGCGGGAGGAACACCGGGGAGCTGTTTTTT.

DNA of the CDR3: TGTGCCAGCAGCCAAGAGGGAAGGACTAGCTACAGCTCCTACGAGCAGTACTTC. It is translated as CASSQEGRTSYSSYEQYF. The chain recombines TRBV4-2 with TRBJ2-7, with 8 positions matching TRBD2. V lost 0 bases, J lost 0 bases, and 10 bases stayed unmatched. This CDR3 spans 18 amino acids. Germline V gives CDR1 LGHNA, CDR2 YNFKEQ.

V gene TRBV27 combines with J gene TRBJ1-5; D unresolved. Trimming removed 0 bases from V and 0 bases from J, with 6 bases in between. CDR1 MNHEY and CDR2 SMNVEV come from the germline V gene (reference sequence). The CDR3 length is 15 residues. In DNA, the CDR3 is TGTGCCAGCAGTTTATCGGGAATTAGCAATCAGCCCCAGCATTTT. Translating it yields CASSLSGISNQPQHF.